A selection of T cell receptor beta chains follows, all from one sample in a study of CD4 T cells in relation to SARS-CoV-2 and coronaviruses. These receptors have no identified antigens. This table comes from immunoSEQ multiplex PCR, and its TCRdb copy is limited to in-frame clones, with some not included. Here the sample spans more than 25,000 clones, 73% being singletons. Material for sequencing was CD4+ T cells from PBMCs, cultured in vitro. These receptors were obtained from a human donor in good health. The CDR3 runs from the conserved cysteine through the conserved F or W.

V	J	CDR3
TRBV2	TRBJ1-3	CASSEGGTGSGNTIYF
TRBV6-2/TRBV6-3	TRBJ1-2	CASSLDRQVYGYTF
TRBV4-2	TRBJ2-5	CASSQGGGGKETQYF
TRBV19	TRBJ1-3	CASNIGGYSGNTIYF
TRBV3-1/TRBV3-2	TRBJ1-4	CASTHRGHREKLFF
TRBV5-1	TRBJ2-3	CASSLWDRVEDTQYF
TRBV27	TRBJ2-1	CASSLSGTGFNEQFF
TRBV5-4	TRBJ2-7	CASSLGSGISYEQYF
TRBV9	TRBJ1-4	CASSSGRSNEKLFF
TRBV3-1/TRBV3-2	TRBJ1-5	CASSQDWGGQPQHF
TRBV4-1	TRBJ1-1	CASSQDGTGGAEAFF
TRBV7-2	TRBJ2-5	CASSLRQGEVETQYF
TRBV7-3	TRBJ2-1	CASSSSPTYNEQFF
TRBV11-3	TRBJ2-2	CASSSGTSLGQLFF
TRBV4-3	TRBJ2-5	CASSRMRLAGGRGETQYF
TRBV7-2	TRBJ2-5	CASSTRQEETQYF
TRBV7-9	TRBJ2-3	CASCEREGHTDTQYF
TRBV5-1	TRBJ2-3	CASSFLAGGQDTQYF
TRBV9	TRBJ2-3	CASSGGASSTDTQYF
TRBV16	TRBJ2-1	CASSQSSGKYNEQFF
TRBV6-5	TRBJ1-6	CASSLGQRDSPLHF
TRBV9	TRBJ2-7	CASSYAPGTAYEQYF
TRBV4-3	TRBJ2-2	CASSRGGGPGELFF
TRBV7-9	TRBJ2-3	CASSSTSGEDTQYF
TRBV7-8	TRBJ1-2	CASSPTGYGYTF
TRBV11-2	TRBJ1-2	CASTRVRGGNYGYTF
TRBV6-6	TRBJ1-4	CASSSHMAGDEKLFF
TRBV7-2	TRBJ2-5	CASSFQSGKWETQYF
TRBV4-1	TRBJ1-1	CASSLKEGLGAFF
TRBV4-3	TRBJ1-3	CASSQDFSISGNTIYF
TRBV7-2	TRBJ1-2	CASSLGGYGYTF
TRBV6-5	TRBJ2-1	CASRDTGYNEQFF
TRBV19	TRBJ1-3	CASSPQTGVGNTIYF
TRBV2	TRBJ1-1	CASILRGAGAGTEAFF
TRBV5-8	TRBJ1-2	CASSIVDRRHYGYTF
TRBV9	TRBJ2-3	CASSVGLGTDTQYF
TRBV29-1	TRBJ1-2	CSVELVRSLDGYTF
TRBV25-1	TRBJ2-7	CASRTETSYEQYF
TRBV4-2	TRBJ2-6	CASSQANSGANVLTF
TRBV11-3	TRBJ2-1	CASSFGGLAGGRHEQFF
TRBV25-1	TRBJ2-6	CASSSGGPSSGANVLTF
TRBV4-2	TRBJ2-1	CASRGSGDALFF
TRBV6-5	TRBJ1-5	CASHFGGNQPQHF
TRBV27	TRBJ2-3	CASSSTDTQYF
TRBV4-3	TRBJ2-7	CASSQDWLAGGPPYF
TRBV10-3	TRBJ2-1	CAINKGSNEQFF
TRBV9	TRBJ2-3	CASSARTGLAGDTQYF
TRBV3-1/TRBV3-2	TRBJ1-2	CASSPLGYGYTF
TRBV28	TRBJ2-7	CASGSLSYEQYF
TRBV7-3	TRBJ2-5	CASSRGTSGQETQYF
TRBV30	TRBJ1-5	CAWSSGRLALGGNQPQHF
TRBV11-2	TRBJ1-4	CASSLVRVATNEKLFF
TRBV19	TRBJ2-2	CASSIIGELFF
TRBV20-1	TRBJ2-5	CSASSPTGGETQYF
TRBV23-1	TRBJ2-1	CASSQCGVAEGIYNEQFF